This T cell receptor beta chain was documented in a study of T cell responses to AZD1222 COVID-19 vaccine. Produced via immunoSEQ multiplex PCR; TCRdb's table is partial and in-frame only. The sample carries about 97,000 clones, approximately 90% recorded once. In germline, CDR1 is SGHVS, CDR2 FNYEAQ. CDR3 length equals 15 residues. V was pared by 5 bases and J by 10 bases, with 11 bases of the junction left unmatched. The sequence was obtained from an adult in good health. The sequencing here drew on peripheral blood, taken on day 0 of AZD1222 vaccination. The chain employs TRBV7-6 and TRBJ2-1, with TRBD2 matching over 10 bases. The CDR3 region is CASSQEAGGLFEQFF. The CDR3 bases are TGTGCCAGCAGCCAAGAAGCGGGGGGGCTTTTCGAGCAGTTCTTC.